This T cell receptor (beta chain) came from a study of cytomegalovirus exposure and HLA in healthy donors (dated by TCRdb to the late 2010s). Regarding the complete study: An earlier analysis of about 530 of the donors reported 276 Gb of sequence data and 95 million to 120 million unique TCR beta sequences obtained from approximately 180 million T cells. An early release covering some 640 HLA-typed donors comprised 250 to 350 gigabases of sequencing data and 85 million to 100 million unique TCR sequences. Among the approximately 400 genotyped donors, 75% to 90% belonged to the genetic ancestry cluster associated with self-reported Caucasian donors. The study aimed to test whether signatures of past pathogen exposure could be identified by cataloging public T cell receptors. Using immunosequencing, the study profiled T cell repertoires from around 670 subjects and related those repertoires to cytomegalovirus serostatus. A separate validation cohort of roughly 110 different subjects was used in addition to the 666-subject first cohort. To predict cytomegalovirus infection status, the study combined high-throughput TCR immunosequencing, statistical association of individual TCRs with disease status, and machine learning. To study patterns of TCR occurrence, a later analysis re-analyzed previously published TCR beta repertoires from around 700 donors and added high-resolution HLA genotyping. Rather than drawing on any new phenotypic data, the later analysis identified candidate immune exposures from TCR beta sequences and the way those sequences occurred across donors. To decide whether each TCR beta V gene segment behaved as functional or pseudogenic, an earlier analysis of 587 of the donors relied on high-throughput TCR beta sequencing. Donor age, sex, ethnicity and CMV serostatus were compiled together with the repertoire data. In a later genetic analysis, genome-wide SNP genotypes for about 55% of the 666 donors were used, and that subset was treated as a discovery cohort. Every repertoire in the discovery cohort had been generated on one and the same sequencing platform. HLA typing included class I and class II loci at four-digit resolution. Typing coverage differed by locus: A, B, C, DRB1 and DQB1 were typed in about 620-630 donors, DQA1 in approximately 520, DPA1 in around 610, and DPB1 in around 490. Because of strong linkage in the cohort, roughly five DR-DQ haplotypes were treated as single units for association and clustering. On average, around 230,000 unique TCR beta nucleotide sequences were sequenced per donor among roughly 430 genotyped donors of the cohort, with roughly 18% of those sequences being non-productive. The study at large found these results: A later genetic analysis associated a missense DCLRE1C variant with V-gene and J-gene trimming of TCR beta chains, and an independent cohort replicated the association. Immune exposure information for the cohort was limited to CMV serostatus. The study listed over 150 TCR beta chains as associated with cytomegalovirus. Sequencing depth was assumed to be roughly uniform across donors in the presence/absence analyses, though that assumption may not hold. Some IMGT-functional V segments, including TRBV6-2 and TRBV6-3, could not be distinguished by the 87-base-pair reads and were therefore excluded. Because HLA typing was missing for some donors at each locus, association tests included only the typed subset. Broadly in line with IMGT annotations, most TCR beta V segments showed up in productive rearrangements about 87% or about 30% of the time in an earlier analysis of several hundred of the donors. A group of highly shared sequence variants was considered likely to be a technical artifact of the sequencing pipeline. A later analysis found that TCR association rates varied across HLA loci, with DRB1 alleles showing the most associated TCRs and HLA-C alleles the fewest. When HLA alleles, especially DR and DQ, strongly co-occurred, attributing TCR associations to individual alleles was difficult. A few of the identified cytomegalovirus-associated TCR beta chains were confirmed in vitro to be specific for cytomegalovirus antigens. While some public TCRs were present in many individuals, most TCR sequences turned up only very rarely across donors. A later analysis associated about 16,000 TCR beta sequences with specific HLA alleles at a false discovery rate of 0.05. Several of the top co-occurrence clusters appeared to be linked to parvovirus B19, influenza, CMV and Epstein-Barr virus, according to a later analysis. In a later genetic analysis, fewer N-insertions in productive TCRs were reported among donors in an Asian-associated ancestry cluster than the roughly 640-donor mean. Compared with equally common non-associated chains, HLA-associated TCR beta chains in a later analysis were more clonally expanded and had lower generation probabilities. Because counts were too low, under 20 rarely observed V segments, including chromosome 9 orphons, were left out of the earlier analysis of roughly 600 of the donors. A further reported finding was that TCR beta sequences accurately predicted the HLA-A and HLA-B alleles for most subjects in the first cohort. According to a later analysis, most CMV-associated TCR beta chains appeared to be HLA-restricted, and the HLA associations seemed to be driven largely by CMV exposure. Correlated functional status among segregating V segments might be attributable to linkage disequilibrium, but an unknown experimental factor could not be ruled out. The authors suggested that the approach could potentially be generalized to other disease states and immunological phenotypes. The classifier was reported to diagnose cytomegalovirus status with high specificity and sensitivity in both the original and validation cohorts. Only TCR beta chains were sequenced in this cohort, and the absence of alpha or paired-chain data limited detectable features.

Library preparation was by the immunoSEQ multiplex PCR assay. For the multiplex PCR, a mixture combining 60 forward primers for TCR Vbeta segments and 13 reverse primers for TCR Jbeta segments was used. The CDR3 region of rearranged TCR beta genes was amplified from genomic DNA with a multiplex PCR assay. Amplified TCR beta libraries were sequenced as 87-base-pair reads on the Illumina HiSeq System. Under the source paper's analysis protocol: A later analysis tallied around 80 million unique TCR beta chains across the 666 repertoires, and around 9.9 million of those chains were shared by two or more donors. Raw reads were error-corrected and collapsed into unique sequences by a nearest-neighbor algorithm in which closely related sequences were merged to remove PCR and sequencing errors. Alignment of CDR3 sequences to IMGT reference sequences was used to assign V, D and J gene segments. For a sequence to be retained, a match of at least six nucleotides was required to both a V gene segment and a J gene segment. A rearrangement was called productive if the CDR3 had no stop codons and remained in frame with V and J, and every other rearrangement was called non-productive. Following IMGT convention, CDR3 was defined as the stretch from the second conserved V-encoded cysteine up to the conserved J-encoded phenylalanine. The earlier analysis of roughly 590 of the donors excluded any sequence lacking an unambiguous match to a single V gene segment. In an earlier analysis of 500 to 750 of the donors, V segments were called functional above 56.7% productive rearrangements and were called segregating when the between-donor standard deviation exceeded 5%. A statistical classification framework was built for diagnosing cytomegalovirus status from the catalog of TCR beta chain sequences. In a later analysis, V and J genes were assigned by comparing TCR nucleotide sequences against IMGT/GENE-DB human TR gene sequences. A later analysis assigned CDR3 sequences and most-parsimonious VDJ recombination scenarios with the TCRdist pipeline. A later analysis defined each TCR beta chain by its CDR3 amino acid sequence plus V-gene family, and excluded reads lacking a unique V-gene family. As a way to deal with suspected cross-contamination and a sequencing artifact, a later analysis dropped 450 to 600 nucleotide sequences that were highly shared and had low generation probability. In a later analysis, a clonal expansion index for each public chain was calculated from normalized within-repertoire ranks of inferred template counts. In a later analysis, generation probabilities were computed using a VDJ recombination model fitted to out-of-frame rearrangements, and the results were checked against IGoR. A later analysis scored TCR-TCR, TCR-HLA and TCR-CMV co-occurrence with hypergeometric tests, applying a repertoire-size bias correction to TCR pairs. To estimate false discovery rates, a later analysis permuted the HLA or CMV assignments 20 times. A later analysis grouped co-occurring TCRs with DBSCAN, adding TCRdist sequence similarity when clustering within HLA-allele-positive subsets. Repertoires with fewer than 30,000 or more than 120,000 public chains, plus five repertoires with anomalous nucleotide sharing, were excluded from co-occurrence clustering. What TCRdb holds here is the immuneACCESS table cut down to in-frame rearrangements. Part of the clones is not present; checked against another copy, under half of the missing clones reflect an unresolved V gene, and the others are unexplained. V and J calls plus clone size are reproduced from that table; the DNA served to infer D and trimming. The sample table holds roughly 180,000 clones, of which just under 80% were seen once. The ten largest clones capture about 2.1% of the sample.

In total, roughly 670 healthy bone marrow donors made up the cohort. Cohort members were all nominally healthy when sampled, although unrecorded immune exposures were likely present. The donor tested CMV seronegative and was one of the 352 seronegative cohort members. A peripheral blood sample was provided by each donor, and peripheral blood mononuclear cells were used for TCR beta sequencing. Genomic DNA was extracted from the blood cell samples with the Qiagen DNeasy Blood Extraction Kit. This clone was observed a handful of times. It lacks a known antigen. No clone much larger than this one lies a single base away; base qualities are absent. The CDR3 goes from the cysteine to the phenylalanine over 16 residues. Left in the record is the CDR3 DNA by itself, 48 bases read in frame from the first base. Cut back by 0 bases and 4 bases, the V and J ends lie 14 bases apart. CDR1 SGHRS and CDR2 YFSETQ are derived from the germline V gene.

The sequence was obtained from a woman aged 25 to 39 in good health and CMV-seronegative. The rearranged segments are TRBV5-1 and TRBJ2-1; possibly the D gene is TRBD1, per 5 matching bases. The sequencing sample was made of PBMCs. The CDR3 reads as follows: CASSLDLARAYNEQFF. The nucleotide sequence reads TGCGCCAGCAGCTTGGACCTCGCCAGGGCATACAATGAGCAGTTCTTC.